This T cell receptor beta chain was recovered during a study of blood T cell repertoires in COVID-19. CDR1 and CDR2 from the germline V gene are MNHEY and SVGEGT. The J segment lost 7 bases and the V segment lost 4 bases, leaving 6 bases of the junction unmatched. The CDR3 totals 15 residues. The assay was immunoSEQ multiplex PCR, and TCRdb's table has in-frame clones only and misses some. The sample shows roughly 100,000 clones, roughly four fifths of them seen only once. The rearrangement uses TRBV6-2 or TRBV6-3 and TRBJ1-6, with 8 positions matching TRBD1. Sequenced sample: peripheral blood. The source of this sequence is a woman older than 75 with acute or convalescent COVID-19. The CDR3 DNA is TGTGCCAGCAGTTCACGGACAGGGAACAATTCACCCCTCCACTTT. Residues: CASSSRTGNNSPLHF.